This T cell receptor beta chain was identified in a study of cytomegalovirus exposure and HLA in healthy donors. The ends were cut back, 0 bases at V and 7 bases at J, with 16 bases in the middle. CDR3 length equals 16 residues. CDR1 and CDR2 (germline): MNHEY, SVGAGI. Researchers ran the PCR with 60 Vbeta and 13 Jbeta primers. Assay used: immunoSEQ multiplex PCR; TCRdb lists only in-frame clones, some missing. The sample contains some 160,000 clones, under 85% of which appear only once. Study-wide results and caveats: A later analysis found that most CMV-associated TCR beta chains appeared HLA-restricted. Beyond CMV serostatus, there was no information to go on about immune exposure.

Concerning this clone itself: Its antigen remains unknown.

The sequenced sample consisted of PBMCs. The chain combines TRBV6-5 with TRBJ1-5, with a weak D call TRBD1 (5 bases). The origin of this receptor is a young woman in good health and CMV-seropositive. The CDR3 region is CASSYSANRFDQPQHF. In DNA, the CDR3 is TGTGCCAGCAGTTACTCAGCAAACAGGTTCGACCAGCCCCAGCATTTT.